The 22 T cell receptor beta chains given below trace back to one sample, sequenced in a study of cytomegalovirus exposure and HLA in healthy donors. PCR used 60 Vbeta primers and 13 Jbeta primers. Libraries were prepared by immunoSEQ multiplex PCR; TCRdb keeps only in-frame clonotypes and omits some of them. The table includes about 160,000 clones, approximately 77% detected once. The sequencing input was PBMCs. These TCRs come from a female donor in good health and CMV-seronegative.

On this clone: A read error may account for a junction end that differs from germline. The V call is TRBV7-9, the J call TRBJ1-2; 7 bases fit TRBD1. The CDR3 has 15 residues. Germline V gene sequence: CDR1 SEHNR, CDR2 FQNEAQ (reference sequence). Written as DNA, the CDR3 is TGTTCCAGCAGCTTTCTGGAGTCACGAGGGGGCGGCTACACCTTC. Translating it yields CSSSFLESRGGGYTF.

V gene TRBV7-2 combines with J gene TRBJ1-2; D unclear. The germline CDR1 and CDR2 sequences are SGHTA and FQGNSA. The V end lost 5 bases, the J end lost 7 bases, and 11 bases lay between the germline ends. This CDR3 spans 12 amino acids. The CDR3 loop reads CASSGGLSGYTF. In DNA, the CDR3 is TGTGCCAGCAGCGGCGGGCTTTCTGGCTACACCTTC.

The V gene is TRBV11-2, the J gene TRBJ2-7; TRBD2 matches at 7 bases. Germline values: CDR1 SGHAT, CDR2 FQNNGV. The CDR3 has 17 residues. Trimming at V came to 5 bases and at J to 2 bases, leaving 15 bases not matched to a gene. CDR3 amino acids: CASSASRLGLPTYEQYF. As DNA, the CDR3 is TGTGCCAGCAGCGCGTCTCGATTGGGACTACCCACCTACGAGCAGTACTTC.

This chain uses TRBV15 with TRBJ2-3, with TRBD1 identical over 10 bases. CDR3 size: 16 residues. V lost 1 base, J lost 4 bases, and 5 bases stayed unmatched. Germline CDR1 reads LNHNV; CDR2 reads YYDKDF (reference sequence). The CDR3, as DNA: TGTGCCACCAGCAGAGGGGACAGGGGTAGAGCAGATACGCAGTATTTT. It is translated as CATSRGDRGRADTQYF.

This sequence joins TRBV11-2 and TRBJ2-7; possibly TRBD2 for D (6 bases). V shed 0 bases and J shed 5 bases, with 14 bases lying between them. The CDR3 length is 15 residues. Germline CDR1 reads SGHAT; CDR2 reads FQNNGV. The CDR3 DNA sequence: TGTGCCAGCAGCTTAGAAGGGACTGGAGGTGACGAGCAGTACTTC. Its protein is CASSLEGTGGDEQYF.

A note on this clone: Other DNA sequences within the sample encode an identical CDR3. This chain uses TRBV7-2 with TRBJ1-2, with 9 bases lining up with TRBD1. This CDR3 comprises 13 residues. Germline CDR1 SGHTA, CDR2 FQGNSA. V lost 1 base and J lost 8; bases outside the gene matches: 2. The CDR3 DNA follows: TGTGCCAGCAGCTTAGGACAGGGGGGCGGCTACACCTTC. This translates into CASSLGQGGGYTF.

The chain recombines TRBV27 with TRBJ2-1, with 7 bases fitting TRBD1. The CDR3 has 15 amino acids. With V trimmed by 3 bases and J by 8 bases, 10 bases remained unmatched. Germline V gene lookup returns CDR1 MNHEY and CDR2 SMNVEV (reference sequence). The CDR3, as DNA: TGTGCCAGCAGTTTGGGGTTCCAGGGGGTGGATGAGCAGTTCTTC. Its translation: CASSLGFQGVDEQFF.

V gene TRBV13 combines with J gene TRBJ2-5, with 9 bases fitting TRBD2. The CDR3 is 16 residues long. The germline V gene encodes CDR1 PRHDT and CDR2 FYEKMQ (reference sequence). J gave up 6 bases and V 1 base, and 9 bases lay outside the gene matches. CDR3 loop: CASSLVGGSGGKTQYF. The CDR3 bases are TGTGCCAGCAGCTTAGTCGGCGGTAGCGGGGGAAAGACCCAGTACTTC. The full variable domain, in which reference TRBV13 and TRBJ2-5 provide the parts outside the CDR3, is AAGVIQSPRHLIKEKRETATLKCYPIPRHDTVYWYQQGPGQDPQFLISFYEKMQSDKGSIPDRFSAQQFSDYHSELNMSSLELGDSALYFCASSLVGGSGGKTQYFGPGTRLLVL.

J is TRBJ2-5 and V is TRBV10-2, with 11 nucleotides matching TRBD1. The J call could be wrong; TRBJ2-7 is a better fit for the DNA end. The CDR3 is 15 residues long. CDR1 WSHSY and CDR2 SAAADI come from the germline V gene. CDR3 region: CASSGGTGGGYEQYF. CDR3 nucleotide sequence: TGCGCCAGCAGTGGGGGGACAGGGGGGGGCTACGAGCAGTACTTC.

The rearrangement links TRBV4-2 to TRBJ2-2; weak D call: TRBD2 (5 bases). Trimming cost V 4 bases and J 2 bases, with 11 bases left between them. The CDR3 consists of 15 residues. Germline-derived CDR1 and CDR2 are LGHNA and YNFKEQ. The CDR3 DNA reads TGTGCCAGCAGCCCCTCCGGACTTAACACCGGGGAGCTGTTTTTT. Encoded protein: CASSPSGLNTGELFF.

This clone was counted only a few times. Here the CDR3 DNA reads TGCGCCAGCAGCCACCAATGGGCTTGGGACAGTAGCAATCAGCCCCAGCATTTT. Protein product: CASSHQWAWDSSNQPQHF. The rearrangement joins TRBV4-3 to TRBJ1-5, with 7 bases matching TRBD1. Germline CDR1 reads LGHNA; CDR2 reads YSLEER. The CDR3 is 18 residues long. V lost 3 bases and J lost 0; bases outside the gene matches: 11.

The V call is TRBV9, the J call TRBJ2-7; TRBD1 is a possible D gene (6 bases). This CDR3 spans 14 amino acids. The V gene lost 0 bases and the J gene lost 9 bases, with 16 bases spanning the gap. CDR1 is SGDLS and CDR2 is YYNGEE in the germline V gene. The CDR3 DNA reads as TGTGCCAGCAGCGTAGATTCAGGGGCGGACGGGCAGTACTTC. Its protein is CASSVDSGADGQYF.

J is TRBJ2-1 and V is TRBV7-2; D unresolved. The V end was cut by 1 base, the J end by 6 bases, with 10 bases between. CDR1 and CDR2 from the germline V gene are SGHTA and FQGNSA. This CDR3 region has 14 residues. The DNA for the CDR3 is TGTGCCAGCAGCTTAGAATTGTCTAGCAATGAGCAGTTCTTC. Its translation is CASSLELSSNEQFF.

This clone appeared a few times. The chain is built from TRBV28 and TRBJ2-1, with TRBD1 as a possible D gene (5 bases). Trimming removed 3 bases from V and 5 bases from J, with 14 bases in between. The CDR3 has 15 residues. Germline V gene sequence: CDR1 MDHEN, CDR2 SYDVKM. The CDR3 sequence: CASSLGQVLNNEQFF. The CDR3, as DNA: TGTGCCAGCAGTTTGGGGCAGGTCCTTAACAATGAGCAGTTCTTC.

The chain recombines TRBV19 with TRBJ1-4; D is perhaps TRBD1 (5 bases). The V and J ends lost 2 bases and 7 bases respectively, with 11 bases between them. Germline CDR1 reads LNHDA; CDR2 reads SQIVND (reference sequence). The CDR3 consists of 14 residues. CDR3: CASSIPGGGEKLFF. Written as DNA, the CDR3 is TGTGCCAGTAGTATACCCGGGGGTGGTGAAAAACTGTTTTTT.

This sequence joins TRBV27 and TRBJ2-7, with 9 bases identical to TRBD1. The CDR3 length is 15 residues. Per germline, CDR1 MNHEY and CDR2 SMNVEV (reference sequence). The V and J ends lost 6 bases and 4 bases, in that order; junction bases with no gene match: 10. The CDR3 sequence: CASRIQGTGIYEQYF. The CDR3 bases are TGTGCCAGCAGAATACAAGGGACAGGGATTTACGAGCAGTACTTC.

The V and J genes are TRBV4-2 and TRBJ2-1, with D perhaps TRBD1 (5 bases). CDR3 length: 14 residues. The V and J ends lost 0 bases and 3 bases respectively, with 6 bases between them. Germline V gives CDR1 LGHNA, CDR2 YNFKEQ. The CDR3 protein is CASSQEGHYNEQFF. CDR3 DNA: TGTGCCAGCAGCCAAGAGGGGCACTACAATGAGCAGTTCTTC.

The chain links TRBV7-2 to TRBJ2-7; D gene unclear. Germline V gives CDR1 SGHTA, CDR2 FQGNSA. The CDR3 has 11 residues. V lost 4 bases to trimming and J lost 9 bases, with 10 bases between them. The DNA for the CDR3 is TGTGCCAGCAGCTCCAATACTCGGCAGTACTTC. Residues: CASSSNTRQYF.

The J gene is TRBJ2-2, the V gene TRBV6-5; D not certain. The CDR3 consists of 15 residues. Germline V CDR1 and CDR2: MNHEY, SVGAGI. V shed 6 bases and J shed 0 bases, with 11 bases lying between them. CDR3 sequence reads: CASSWRQPNTGELFF. The CDR3 DNA reads TGTGCCAGCAGCTGGCGGCAGCCGAACACCGGGGAGCTGTTTTTT.

This clone has just a few counts. The genes are TRBV19 and TRBJ1-3; 7 bases line up with TRBD1. J lost 8 bases, V lost 2 bases, and 6 bases had no gene match. This CDR3 has 14 amino acids. Germline lookup yields CDR1 LNHDA and CDR2 SQIVND (reference sequence). CDR3 sequence reads: CASSIKGQMHTIYF. CDR3 sequence (DNA): TGTGCCAGTAGTATAAAGGGACAGATGCACACCATATATTTT.

This clone was counted a few times. This chain connects TRBV2 to TRBJ2-3, with unresolved D. The CDR3 sequence is 12 residues long. From germline, CDR1 is SNHLY and CDR2 FYNNEI. Trimming removed 7 bases at V and 0 bases at J, with 5 bases between. The CDR3: CASKRSTDTQYF. In nucleotides, the CDR3 is TGTGCCAGCAAACGGAGCACAGATACGCAGTATTTT.

This clone was recorded only once. The J gene is TRBJ1-2, the V gene TRBV5-1; 7 nucleotides agree with TRBD1. Per germline, CDR1 SGHRS and CDR2 YFSETQ. The CDR3 extends over 15 amino acids. Trimming at V came to 4 bases and at J to 1 base, leaving 7 bases not matched to a gene. The DNA of the CDR3 is TGCGCCAGCAGCGGACAAGACAGGGTTAACTATGGCTACACCTTC. Translating it yields CASSGQDRVNYGYTF.